This paragraph covers one T cell receptor beta chain sequence. Its antigen is not known. This sample stems from a study of blood T cells in healthy people across ages. Whole-study results and caveats: Long-lived donors had more naive CD4+ cells and higher diversity than aged donors. With age, beta diversity per million T cells declined roughly linearly, significantly by 30 to 50.

At least 6 micrograms of total RNA were extracted per sample. A sample-barcoded 5' primer and a J-beta primer mix were used in a second PCR of about 6 to 12 cycles. Per sample, CDR3-containing paired-end reads numbered at least 2.5 million. TCRdb ran MiXCR on the 5' RACE reads and lists one entry per CDR3 protein. The profile shows about 1.8 million distinct CDR3 sequences, roughly 52% of them singletons. The source of this sequence is a woman in her thirties or forties in good health. Sequencing input: blood.

CDR3 region: CSAGTTGRSSPLHF. CDR3 in DNA: TGCAGTGCTGGAACGACAGGGAGGAGTTCACCCCTCCACTTT. The rearrangement links TRBV20-1 to TRBJ1-6, with 7 bases fitting TRBD1. Germline assignment: CDR1 DFQATT and CDR2 SNEGSKA (reference sequence). Trimming at V came to 5 bases and at J to 9 bases, leaving 10 bases not matched to a gene. CDR3 length: 14 residues.